This entry features one T cell receptor beta chain sequence. This sample was taken from a study of PD-L1 blockade in urothelial cancer. Study details: Each participant's history included 0 to 3 prior chemotherapy regimens. The study recovered a median of roughly 140,000 T cells per blood sample.

Germline CDR1 is SQVTM and CDR2 is ANQGSEA. The CDR3 runs to 13 residues. The V end lost 3 bases, the J end lost 7 bases, and 15 bases lay between the germline ends. Time point denoted: pretreatment peripheral blood. Method: immunoSEQ multiplex PCR; TCRdb's copy keeps in-frame clones and lacks some. This repertoire shows 70,000 or so clones, under 90% found once; its top ten account for more than 3.5%. Sequenced here: PBMCs, sampled around atezolizumab (anti-PD-L1) treatment. The TCR originated in a man in his 70s with urothelial cancer. The V gene is TRBV29-1, the J gene TRBJ2-5, with a weak D call TRBD2 (6 bases). The DNA of the CDR3 is TGCAGCGTTGATCGGAGACTAGAGTCGACCCAGTACTTC. It encodes CSVDRRLESTQYF.